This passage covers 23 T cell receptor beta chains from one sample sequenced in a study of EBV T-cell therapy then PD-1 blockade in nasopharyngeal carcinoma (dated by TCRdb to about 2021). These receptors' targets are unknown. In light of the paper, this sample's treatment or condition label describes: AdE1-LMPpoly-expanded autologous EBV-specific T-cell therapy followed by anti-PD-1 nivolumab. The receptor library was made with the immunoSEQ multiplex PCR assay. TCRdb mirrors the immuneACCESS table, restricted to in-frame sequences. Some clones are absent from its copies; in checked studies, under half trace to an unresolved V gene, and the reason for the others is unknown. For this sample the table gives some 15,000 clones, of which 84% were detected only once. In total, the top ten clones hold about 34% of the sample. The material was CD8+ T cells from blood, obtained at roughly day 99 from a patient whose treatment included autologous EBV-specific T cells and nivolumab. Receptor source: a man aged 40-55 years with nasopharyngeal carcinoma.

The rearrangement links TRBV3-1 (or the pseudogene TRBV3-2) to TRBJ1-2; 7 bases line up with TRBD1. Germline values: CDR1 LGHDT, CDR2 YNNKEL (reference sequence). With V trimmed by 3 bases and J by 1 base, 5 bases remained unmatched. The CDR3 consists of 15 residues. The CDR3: CASSHYRGFNYGYTF. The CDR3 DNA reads TGTGCCAGCAGCCACTACAGGGGATTTAACTATGGCTACACCTTC.

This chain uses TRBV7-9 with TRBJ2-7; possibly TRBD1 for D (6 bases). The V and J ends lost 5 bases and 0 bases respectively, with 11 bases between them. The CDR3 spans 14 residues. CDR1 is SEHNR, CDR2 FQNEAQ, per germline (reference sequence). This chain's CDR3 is CASSRQESSYEQYF. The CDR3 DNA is TGTGCCAGCAGCCGACAGGAAAGCTCCTACGAGCAGTACTTC. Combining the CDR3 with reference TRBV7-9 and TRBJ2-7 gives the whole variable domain DTGVSQNPRHKITKRGQNVTFRCDPISEHNRLYWYRQTLGQGPEFLTYFQNEAQLEKSRLLSDRFSAERPKGSFSTLEIQRTEQGDSAMYLCASSRQESSYEQYFGPGTRLTVT.

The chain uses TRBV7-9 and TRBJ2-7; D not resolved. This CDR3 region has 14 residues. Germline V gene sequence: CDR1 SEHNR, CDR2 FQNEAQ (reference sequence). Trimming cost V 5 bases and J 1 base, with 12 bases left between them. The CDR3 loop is CASSNGGVSYEQYF. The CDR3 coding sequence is TGTGCCAGCAGCAACGGTGGGGTTTCCTACGAGCAGTACTTC. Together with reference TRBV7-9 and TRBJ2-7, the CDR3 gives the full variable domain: DTGVSQNPRHKITKRGQNVTFRCDPISEHNRLYWYRQTLGQGPEFLTYFQNEAQLEKSRLLSDRFSAERPKGSFSTLEIQRTEQGDSAMYLCASSNGGVSYEQYFGPGTRLTVT.

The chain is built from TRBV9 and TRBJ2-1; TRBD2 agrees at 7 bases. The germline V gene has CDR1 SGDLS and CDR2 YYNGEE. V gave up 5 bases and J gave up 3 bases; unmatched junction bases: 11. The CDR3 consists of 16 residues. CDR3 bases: TGTGCCAGCAGTCCCAAGGGGAGGGAGGGCTACAATGAGCAGTTCTTC. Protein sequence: CASSPKGREGYNEQFF.

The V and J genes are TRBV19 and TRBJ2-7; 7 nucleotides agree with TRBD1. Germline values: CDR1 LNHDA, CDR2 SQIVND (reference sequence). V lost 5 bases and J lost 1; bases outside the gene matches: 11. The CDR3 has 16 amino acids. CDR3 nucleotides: TGTGCCAGTAGTGCACACCTCCGGGACAGATCCTACGAGCAGTACTTC. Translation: CASSAHLRDRSYEQYF.

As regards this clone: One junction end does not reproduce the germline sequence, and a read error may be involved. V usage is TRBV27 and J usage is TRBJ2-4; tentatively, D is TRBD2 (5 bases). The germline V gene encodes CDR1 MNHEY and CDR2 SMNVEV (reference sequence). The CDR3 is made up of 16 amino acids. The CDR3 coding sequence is TGTGCCACCAGTTTAGGACCGGGATCGGCCAAAAACATTCAGTACTTC. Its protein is CATSLGPGSAKNIQYF.

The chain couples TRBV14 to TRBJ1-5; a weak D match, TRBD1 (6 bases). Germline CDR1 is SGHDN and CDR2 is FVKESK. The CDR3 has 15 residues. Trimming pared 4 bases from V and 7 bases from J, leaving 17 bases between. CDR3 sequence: CASSRRLGGGQPQHF. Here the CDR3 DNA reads TGTGCCAGCAGCCGGAGGTTGGGGGGCGGGCAGCCCCAGCATTTT.

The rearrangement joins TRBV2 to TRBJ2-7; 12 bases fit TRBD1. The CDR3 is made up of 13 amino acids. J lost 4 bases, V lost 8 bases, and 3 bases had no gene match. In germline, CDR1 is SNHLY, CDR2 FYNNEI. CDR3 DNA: TGTGCCAGCGGGGACAGGGGGCTTTACGAGCAGTACTTC. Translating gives CASGDRGLYEQYF.

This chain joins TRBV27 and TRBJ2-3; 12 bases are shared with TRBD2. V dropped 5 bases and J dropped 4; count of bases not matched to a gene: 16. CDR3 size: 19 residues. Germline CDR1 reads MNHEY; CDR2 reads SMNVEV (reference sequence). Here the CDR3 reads CASSQPRTSGAIGADTQYF. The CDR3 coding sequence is TGTGCCAGCAGTCAACCACGGACTAGCGGGGCCATTGGGGCAGATACGCAGTATTTT.

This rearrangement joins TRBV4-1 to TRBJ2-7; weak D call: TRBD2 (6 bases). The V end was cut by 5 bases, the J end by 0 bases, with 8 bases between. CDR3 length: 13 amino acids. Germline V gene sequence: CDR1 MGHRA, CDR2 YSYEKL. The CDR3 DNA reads TGCGCCAGCAGCACTAGCTTCTCCTACGAGCAGTACTTC. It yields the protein CASSTSFSYEQYF.

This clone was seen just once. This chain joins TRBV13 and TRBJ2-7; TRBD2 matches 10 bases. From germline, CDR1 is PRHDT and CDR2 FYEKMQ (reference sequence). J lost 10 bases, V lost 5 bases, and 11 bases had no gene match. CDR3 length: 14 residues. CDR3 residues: CASSNGLADSRQYF. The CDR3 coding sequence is TGTGCCAGCAGCAATGGACTAGCGGACTCTAGACAGTACTTC. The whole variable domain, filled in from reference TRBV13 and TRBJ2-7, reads AAGVIQSPRHLIKEKRETATLKCYPIPRHDTVYWYQQGPGQDPQFLISFYEKMQSDKGSIPDRFSAQQFSDYHSELNMSSLELGDSALYFCASSNGLADSRQYFGPGTRLTVT.

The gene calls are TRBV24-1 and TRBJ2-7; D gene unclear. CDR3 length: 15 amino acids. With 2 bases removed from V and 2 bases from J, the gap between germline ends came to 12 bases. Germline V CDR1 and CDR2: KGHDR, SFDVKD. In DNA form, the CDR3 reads TGTGCCACCAGTGATTCGGGCACAGACCCCTACGAGCAGTACTTC. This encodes CATSDSGTDPYEQYF.

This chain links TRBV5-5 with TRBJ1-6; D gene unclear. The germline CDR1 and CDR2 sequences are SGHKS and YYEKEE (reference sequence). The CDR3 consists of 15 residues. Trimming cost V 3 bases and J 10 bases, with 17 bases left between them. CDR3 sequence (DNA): TGTGCCAGCAGCTATTTAGGTCCTCAGAGGTCACCCCTCCACTTT. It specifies CASSYLGPQRSPLHF.

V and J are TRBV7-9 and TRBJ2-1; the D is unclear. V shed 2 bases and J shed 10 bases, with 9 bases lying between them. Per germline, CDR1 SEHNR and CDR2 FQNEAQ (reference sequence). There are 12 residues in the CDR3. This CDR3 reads CASSLKTQEQFF. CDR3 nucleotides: TGTGCCAGCAGCTTAAAGACTCAGGAGCAGTTCTTC.

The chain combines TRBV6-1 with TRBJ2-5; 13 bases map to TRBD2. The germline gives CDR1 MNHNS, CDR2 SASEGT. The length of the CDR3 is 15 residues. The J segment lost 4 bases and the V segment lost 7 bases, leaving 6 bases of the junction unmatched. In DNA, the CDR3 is TGTGCCAGCACCCCACTAGCGGGGGGGCGAGAGACCCAGTACTTC. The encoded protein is CASTPLAGGRETQYF.

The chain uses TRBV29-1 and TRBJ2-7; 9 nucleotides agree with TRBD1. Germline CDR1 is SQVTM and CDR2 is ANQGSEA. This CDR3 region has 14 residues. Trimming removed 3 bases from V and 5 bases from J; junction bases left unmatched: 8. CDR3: CSVDRRDRVNEQYF. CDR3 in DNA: TGCAGCGTTGATCGCCGGGACAGGGTCAACGAGCAGTACTTC.

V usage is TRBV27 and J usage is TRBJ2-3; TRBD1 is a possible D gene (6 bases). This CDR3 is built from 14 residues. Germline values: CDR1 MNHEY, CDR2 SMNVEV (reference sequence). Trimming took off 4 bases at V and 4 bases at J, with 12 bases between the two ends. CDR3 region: CASSSQGVPDTQYF. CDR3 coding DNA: TGTGCCAGCAGTTCACAGGGTGTGCCAGATACGCAGTATTTT.

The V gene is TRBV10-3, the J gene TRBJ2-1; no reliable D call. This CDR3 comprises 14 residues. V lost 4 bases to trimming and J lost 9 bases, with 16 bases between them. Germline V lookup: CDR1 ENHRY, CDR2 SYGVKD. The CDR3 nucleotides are TGTGCCATCAGTGGGGAAGGGCCGACGAGTGAGCAGTTCTTC. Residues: CAISGEGPTSEQFF.

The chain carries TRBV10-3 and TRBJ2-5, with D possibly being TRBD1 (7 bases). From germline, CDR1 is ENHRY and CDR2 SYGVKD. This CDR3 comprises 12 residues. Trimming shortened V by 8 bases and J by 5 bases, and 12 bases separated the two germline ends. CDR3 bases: TGTGCCATCGGAGGGGGCTGGGAGACCCAGTACTTC. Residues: CAIGGGWETQYF.

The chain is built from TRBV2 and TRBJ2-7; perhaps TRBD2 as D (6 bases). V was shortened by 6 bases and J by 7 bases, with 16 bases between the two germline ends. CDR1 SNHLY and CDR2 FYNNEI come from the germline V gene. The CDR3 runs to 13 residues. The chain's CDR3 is CASSWVSGDEQYF. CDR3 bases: TGTGCCAGCAGCTGGGTCTCGGGGGATGAGCAGTACTTC. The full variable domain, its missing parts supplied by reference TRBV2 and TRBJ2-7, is EPEVTQTPSHQVTQMGQEVILRCVPISNHLYFYWYRQILGQKVEFLVSFYNNEISEKSEIFDDQFSVERPDGSNFTLKIRSTKLEDSAMYFCASSWVSGDEQYFGPGTRLTVT.

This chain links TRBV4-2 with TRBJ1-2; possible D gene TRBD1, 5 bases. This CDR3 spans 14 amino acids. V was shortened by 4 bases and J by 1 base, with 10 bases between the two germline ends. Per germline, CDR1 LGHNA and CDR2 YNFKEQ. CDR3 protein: CASSPGGVNYGYTF. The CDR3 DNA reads TGTGCCAGCAGCCCCGGGGGGGTTAACTATGGCTACACCTTC.

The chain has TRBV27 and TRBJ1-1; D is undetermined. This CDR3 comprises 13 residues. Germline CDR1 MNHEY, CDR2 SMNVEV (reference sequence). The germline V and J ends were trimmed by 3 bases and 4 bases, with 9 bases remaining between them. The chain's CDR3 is CASSFLRGTEAFF. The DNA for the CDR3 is TGTGCCAGCAGTTTCCTTCGAGGCACTGAAGCTTTCTTT.

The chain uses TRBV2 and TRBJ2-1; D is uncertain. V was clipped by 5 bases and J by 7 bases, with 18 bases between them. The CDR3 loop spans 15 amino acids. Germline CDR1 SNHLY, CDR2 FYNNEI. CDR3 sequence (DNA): TGTGCCAGCAGTTCCTCCCCGACCCTGGGGAATGAGCAGTTCTTC. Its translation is CASSSSPTLGNEQFF.